This T cell receptor beta chain was retrieved from a study of regulatory T cells in long-lasting Graves disease. Findings of the study overall: New patients shared fewer public clonotypes (about 1,000) than persistent patients did (around 2,900). Owing to a sample size that was small, accuracy may have been reduced.

There are a few counts of this clonotype. What it binds is unknown. Regarding time point: newly diagnosed GD, antithyroid drugs for less than 3 months. The TCR library was prepared using RNA isolated from PBMCs. In building TCR beta libraries, iRepertoire HTBI primers were used together with Arm-PCR of CDR3 regions. TCRdb passed the multiplex PCR reads through MiXCR, listing each CDR3 protein once. The data show some 500,000 distinct CDR3 sequences, with roughly 15% seen just once and just under 25% held by the top ten. This sample also appeared in a second study, on T cells in Graves' hyperthyroidism and ophthalmopathy. As that report states: Patients were excluded for uncontrolled infection, other autoimmune disease, pregnancy or lactation. Blood also showed most of the thyroid clonotypes that were expanded above 0.001.

The TCR comes from a woman between 40 and 65 years old with Graves disease. The source was peripheral blood mononuclear cells (PBMCs), collected at new diagnosis, from a patient treated with antithyroid drugs.

CDR3 bases: TGTGCCATCGGGGGAGCGAGGCAGCACTATGGCTACACCTTC. Its protein is CAIGGARQHYGYTF. The chain links TRBV10-3 to TRBJ1-2, with D perhaps matching TRBD1 (5 bases). The CDR3 is 14 residues long. The germline V gene encodes CDR1 ENHRY and CDR2 SYGVKD. V lost 8 bases and J 3 bases, leaving 16 bases between the germline ends.